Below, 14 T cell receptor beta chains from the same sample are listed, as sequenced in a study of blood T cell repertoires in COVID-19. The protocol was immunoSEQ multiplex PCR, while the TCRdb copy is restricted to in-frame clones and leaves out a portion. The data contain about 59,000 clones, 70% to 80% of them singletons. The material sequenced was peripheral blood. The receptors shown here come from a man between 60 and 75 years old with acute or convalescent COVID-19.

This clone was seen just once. The DNA for the CDR3 is TGTGCCAGCTCACCGTTGGGACAGGGAGGGACCATATATTTT. This translates into CASSPLGQGGTIYF. The genes are TRBV18 and TRBJ1-3, with 9 bases identical to TRBD1. Germline V CDR1 and CDR2: KGHSH, LQKENI. The CDR3 length is 14 residues. V shed 3 bases, J shed 10 bases, and the junction held 7 bases outside the gene matches.

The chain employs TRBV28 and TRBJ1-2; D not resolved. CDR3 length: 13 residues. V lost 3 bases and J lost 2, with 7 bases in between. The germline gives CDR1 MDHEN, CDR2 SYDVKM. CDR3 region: CASSLQQNYGYTF. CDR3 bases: TGTGCCAGCAGTTTGCAACAGAACTATGGCTACACCTTC.

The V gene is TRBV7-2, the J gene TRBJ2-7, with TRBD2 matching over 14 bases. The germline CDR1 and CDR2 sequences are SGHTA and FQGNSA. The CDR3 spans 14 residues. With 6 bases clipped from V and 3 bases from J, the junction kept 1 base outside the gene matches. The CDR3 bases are TGTGCCAGCAGGGGACTAGCGGGGGACTACGAGCAGTACTTC. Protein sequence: CASRGLAGDYEQYF.

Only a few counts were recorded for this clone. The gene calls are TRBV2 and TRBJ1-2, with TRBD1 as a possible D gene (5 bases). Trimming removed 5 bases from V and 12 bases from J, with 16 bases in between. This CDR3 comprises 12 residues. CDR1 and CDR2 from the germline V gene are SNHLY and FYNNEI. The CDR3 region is CASSILTEAHTF. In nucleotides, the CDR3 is TGTGCCAGCAGTATTTTGACAGAGGCGCACACCTTC.

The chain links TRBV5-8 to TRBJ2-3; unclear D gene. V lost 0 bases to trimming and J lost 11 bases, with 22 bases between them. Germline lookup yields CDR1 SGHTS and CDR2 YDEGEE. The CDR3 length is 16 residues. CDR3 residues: CASSLAYGTTYQEQYF. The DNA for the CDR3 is TGTGCCAGCAGCTTGGCCTACGGCACAACCTACCAGGAGCAGTATTTT.

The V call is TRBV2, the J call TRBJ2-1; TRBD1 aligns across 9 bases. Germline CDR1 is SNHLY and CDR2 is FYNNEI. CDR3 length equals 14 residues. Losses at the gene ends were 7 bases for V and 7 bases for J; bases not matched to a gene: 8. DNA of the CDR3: TGTGCCAGCAAGAATGCCGGGACAGGGAATGAGCAGTTCTTC. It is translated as CASKNAGTGNEQFF.

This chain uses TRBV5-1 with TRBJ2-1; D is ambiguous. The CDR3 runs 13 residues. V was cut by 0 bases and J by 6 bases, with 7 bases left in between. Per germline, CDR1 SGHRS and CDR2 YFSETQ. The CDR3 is CASSLEALNEQFF. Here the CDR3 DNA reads TGCGCCAGCAGCTTGGAAGCGCTCAATGAGCAGTTCTTC.

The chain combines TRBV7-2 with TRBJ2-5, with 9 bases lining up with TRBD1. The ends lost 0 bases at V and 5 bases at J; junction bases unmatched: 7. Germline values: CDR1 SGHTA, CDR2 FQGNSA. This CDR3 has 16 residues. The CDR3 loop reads CASSLALQGAHETQYF. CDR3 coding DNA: TGTGCCAGCAGCTTAGCCTTACAGGGGGCGCATGAGACCCAGTACTTC.

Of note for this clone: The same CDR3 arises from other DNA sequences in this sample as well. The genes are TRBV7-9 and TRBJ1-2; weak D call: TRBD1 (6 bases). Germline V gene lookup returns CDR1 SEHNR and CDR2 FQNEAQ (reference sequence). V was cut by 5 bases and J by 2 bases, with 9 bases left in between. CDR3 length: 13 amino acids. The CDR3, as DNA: TGTGCCAGCAGCCACGGACAGAACTATGGCTACACCTTC. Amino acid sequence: CASSHGQNYGYTF.

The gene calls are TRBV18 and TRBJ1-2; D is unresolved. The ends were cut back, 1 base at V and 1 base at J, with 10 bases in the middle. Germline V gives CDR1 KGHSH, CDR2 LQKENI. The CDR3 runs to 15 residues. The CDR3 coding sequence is TGTGCCAGCTCACCACAGATTTCCAGTAACTATGGCTACACCTTC. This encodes CASSPQISSNYGYTF. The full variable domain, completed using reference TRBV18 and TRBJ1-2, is NAGVMQNPRHLVRRRGQEARLRCSPMKGHSHVYWYRQLPEEGLKFMVYLQKENIIDESGMPKERFSAEFPKEGPSILRIQQVVRGDSAAYFCASSPQISSNYGYTFGSGTRLTVV.

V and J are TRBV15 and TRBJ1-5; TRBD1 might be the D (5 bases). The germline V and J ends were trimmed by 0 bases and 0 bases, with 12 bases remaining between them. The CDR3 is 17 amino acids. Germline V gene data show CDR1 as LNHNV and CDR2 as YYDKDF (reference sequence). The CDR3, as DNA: TGTGCCACCAGCAGAGATTGGGGGGATTATAGCAATCAGCCCCAGCATTTT. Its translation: CATSRDWGDYSNQPQHF.

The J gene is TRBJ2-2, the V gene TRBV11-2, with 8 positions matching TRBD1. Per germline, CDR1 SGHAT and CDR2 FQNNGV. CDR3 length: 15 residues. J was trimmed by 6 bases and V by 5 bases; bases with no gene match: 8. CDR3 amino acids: CASSPAGGVAGELFF. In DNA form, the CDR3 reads TGTGCCAGCAGCCCCGCAGGGGGCGTAGCCGGGGAGCTGTTTTTT.

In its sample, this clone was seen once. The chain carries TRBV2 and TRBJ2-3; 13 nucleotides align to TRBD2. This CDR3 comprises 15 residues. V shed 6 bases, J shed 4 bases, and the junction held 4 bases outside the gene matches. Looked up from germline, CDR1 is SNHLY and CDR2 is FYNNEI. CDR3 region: CASSGTSGTPDTQYF. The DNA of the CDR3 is TGTGCCAGCAGCGGGACTAGCGGGACTCCAGATACGCAGTATTTT.

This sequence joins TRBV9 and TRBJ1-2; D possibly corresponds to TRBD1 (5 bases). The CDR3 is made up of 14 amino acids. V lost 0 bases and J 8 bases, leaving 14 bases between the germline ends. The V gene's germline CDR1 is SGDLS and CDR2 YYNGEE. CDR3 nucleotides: TGTGCCAGCAGCGTAGCACCGACAGATGGGGGCTACACCTTC. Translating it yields CASSVAPTDGGYTF.